This TCR beta chain was observed in a study of blood T cell repertoires in COVID-19. The wider study: Researchers got acute and convalescent COVID-19 samples from the United States, Italy and Spain. Sources were T cells, B-cell-depleted T cells, or PBMCs; the material itself was cDNA or gDNA.

Participant-reported clinical history was the basis for cohort assignment. Per the authors' pipeline: Reference gene primer amplification in the assay estimated nucleated cell counts. Clones were read by immunoSEQ multiplex PCR, and TCRdb kept only the in-frame ones, dropping some. Clone size and the V and J calls come from that table; the DNA yielded D and trimming. The sample lists 150,000 to 200,000 clones; about 80% were seen once. Germline-derived CDR1 and CDR2 are GTSNPN and SVGIG (reference sequence). The CDR3 is made up of 14 amino acids. The V end was cut by 2 bases, the J end by 4 bases, with 12 bases between.

The TCR originated in a woman aged 55-70 years with acute COVID-19. The gene calls are TRBV30 and TRBJ2-1, with D maybe TRBD2 (6 bases). Material for sequencing was PBMCs or T cells enriched from blood (not recorded which). CDR3 in amino acids: CAWSRDSSYNEQFF. The CDR3 DNA reads TGTGCCTGGAGTAGGGACTCCTCTTACAATGAGCAGTTCTTC. Based on the CDR3 plus reference TRBV30 and TRBJ2-1, the full variable domain is SQTIHQWPATLVQPVGSPLSLECTVEGTSNPNLYWYRQAAGRGLQLLFYSVGIGQISSEVPQNLSASRPQDRQFILSSKKLLLSDSGFYLCAWSRDSSYNEQFFGPGTRLTVL.